The 29 T cell receptor beta chains in this list originate from one sample, sequenced in a study of cytomegalovirus exposure and HLA in healthy donors. A multiplex PCR was run with 60 Vbeta primers and 13 Jbeta primers. Sequencing was performed with immunoSEQ multiplex PCR; in TCRdb, only in-frame clones are kept and a portion is missing. The table includes 50,000 to 70,000 clones, 70% to 75% detected once. The specimen sequenced was PBMCs. The origin of the receptors is a young man in good health and CMV-seropositive.

The chain couples TRBV6-6 to TRBJ2-5, with 7 positions matching TRBD1. The CDR3 spans 12 residues. Germline CDR1 is MNHNY and CDR2 is SVGAGI (reference sequence). J gave up 5 bases and V 6 bases, and 3 bases lay outside the gene matches. The CDR3 protein is CASSLRGETQYF. The CDR3 DNA sequence: TGTGCCAGCAGCCTCAGGGGGGAGACCCAGTACTTC.

The chain has TRBV5-1 and TRBJ1-2, with TRBD1 as a possible D gene (5 bases). CDR1 and CDR2 (germline): SGHRS, YFSETQ. V was pared by 0 bases and J by 6 bases, with 12 bases between. The CDR3 covers 14 residues. The CDR3 sequence: CASSLATRTNGYTF. The CDR3 DNA is TGCGCCAGCAGCTTGGCCACCCGGACAAATGGCTACACCTTC.

This clone showed up just a few times. The chain carries TRBV12-5 and TRBJ1-3; TRBD1 might be the D (6 bases). CDR1 is LGHNT and CDR2 is FRNRAP in the germline V gene. This CDR3 spans 14 amino acids. The V and J ends lost 4 bases and 4 bases respectively, with 11 bases between them. In DNA, the CDR3 is TGTGCTAGTGGTTCTACAGGGTCGGGAAACACCATATATTTT. Amino acids: CASGSTGSGNTIYF.

The chain links TRBV6-5 to TRBJ2-7; 11 positions agree with TRBD1. The trim removed 2 bases at V and 2 bases at J, leaving 5 bases unmatched. The CDR3 has 16 amino acids. Germline lookup yields CDR1 MNHEY and CDR2 SVGAGI. The CDR3 bases are TGTGCCAGCAGTTACGACTGGGGACAGGGGGCCTACGAGCAGTACTTC. As protein: CASSYDWGQGAYEQYF.

The V call is TRBV4-2, the J call TRBJ2-2, with TRBD2 matching over 11 bases. V was clipped by 0 bases and J by 6 bases; unmatched bases: 0. CDR1 LGHNA and CDR2 YNFKEQ come from the germline V gene. The CDR3 is made up of 15 amino acids. The CDR3, as DNA: TGTGCCAGCAGCCAAGATAGCGGGGGGGCCGGGGAGCTGTTTTTT. Translated: CASSQDSGGAGELFF.

This clone was seen more than once but under ten times. This chain joins TRBV6-5 and TRBJ1-3, with 8 bases that match TRBD1. From germline, CDR1 is MNHEY and CDR2 SVGAGI. Germline trimming cut 6 bases from V and 7 bases from J; bases unmatched to any gene: 8. The CDR3 covers 14 residues. CDR3 sequence (DNA): TGTGCCAGCAGACTACAGGGGGTAAAGAACACCATATATTTT. Protein: CASRLQGVKNTIYF.

V gene TRBV9 combines with J gene TRBJ1-6, with D perhaps matching TRBD1 (5 bases). The CDR3 extends over 15 amino acids. V was clipped by 4 bases and J by 7 bases, with 15 bases between them. The V gene's germline CDR1 is SGDLS and CDR2 YYNGEE. The CDR3 protein is CASSPRGDGNSPLHF. The CDR3 DNA follows: TGTGCCAGCAGCCCAAGGGGCGACGGAAATTCACCCCTCCACTTT.

The chain couples TRBV15 to TRBJ2-7; possibly TRBD1 for D (5 bases). V was shortened by 0 bases and J by 9 bases, with 9 bases between the two germline ends. Germline V gene lookup returns CDR1 LNHNV and CDR2 YYDKDF (reference sequence). CDR3 length: 12 residues. CDR3 DNA: TGTGCCACCAGCAGAGAGGGTAGGGGGCAGTACTTC. Its protein is CATSREGRGQYF. Full variable domain (missing parts from reference TRBV15 and TRBJ2-7): DAMVIQNPRYQVTQFGKPVTLSCSQTLNHNVMYWYQQKSSQAPKLLFHYYDKDFNNEADTPDNFQSRRPNTSFCFLDIRSPGLGDTAMYLCATSREGRGQYFGPGTRLTVT.

CDR3 protein: CASSILPGRGQPQHF. Here the CDR3 DNA reads TGTGCCAGTAGTATTCTTCCGGGCAGGGGTCAGCCCCAGCATTTT. The chain couples TRBV19 to TRBJ1-5, with D possibly being TRBD1 (6 bases). Germline-derived CDR1 and CDR2 are LNHDA and SQIVND (reference sequence). The CDR3 extends over 15 amino acids. Trimming took off 3 bases at V and 6 bases at J, with 15 bases between the two ends.

J is TRBJ1-5 and V is TRBV30, with D tentatively TRBD1 (5 bases). Germline CDR1 and CDR2: GTSNPN and SVGIG (reference sequence). This CDR3 is 14 amino acids long. V was trimmed by 3 bases and J by 6 bases, leaving 15 bases between them. CDR3 in DNA: TGTGCCTGGAGCTTAGGGGTGGGTCCTCAGCCCCAGCATTTT. Residues: CAWSLGVGPQPQHF. The full variable domain, rest sourced from reference TRBV30 and TRBJ1-5, is SQTIHQWPATLVQPVGSPLSLECTVEGTSNPNLYWYRQAAGRGLQLLFYSVGIGQISSEVPQNLSASRPQDRQFILSSKKLLLSDSGFYLCAWSLGVGPQPQHFGDGTRLSIL.

The rearrangement uses TRBV5-1 and TRBJ2-1; 9 bases align to TRBD2. Germline loops: CDR1 SGHRS, CDR2 YFSETQ. V gave up 4 bases and J gave up 7 bases; unmatched junction bases: 3. This CDR3 spans 13 amino acids. The CDR3 sequence: CASSRGGANEQFF. The CDR3 DNA reads as TGCGCCAGCAGCCGCGGGGGGGCGAATGAGCAGTTCTTC.

The chain links TRBV15 to TRBJ2-6; TRBD1 matches 8 bases. Germline V gene lookup returns CDR1 LNHNV and CDR2 YYDKDF (reference sequence). The length of the CDR3 is 18 residues. Germline trimming cut 5 bases from V and 1 base from J; bases unmatched to any gene: 10. CDR3 bases: TGTGCCACCAGCTCCCCGGGACAGGCTTTATCTGGGGCCAACGTCCTGACTTTC. This gives the protein CATSSPGQALSGANVLTF.

The chain combines TRBV6-1 with TRBJ2-1; D uncertain. The CDR3 has 15 amino acids. The V gene lost 6 bases and the J gene lost 0 bases, with 12 bases spanning the gap. CDR1 is MNHNS and CDR2 is SASEGT in the germline V gene. The CDR3 DNA reads as TGTGCCAGCAGCGAAATGATCAGCTCCTACAATGAGCAGTTCTTC. It encodes CASSEMISSYNEQFF.

This chain joins TRBV7-3 and TRBJ1-5, with 12 bases lining up with TRBD1. With 4 bases clipped from V and 4 bases from J, the junction kept 11 bases outside the gene matches. Germline V CDR1 and CDR2: SGHTA, FQGTGA. The length of the CDR3 is 18 residues. The DNA of the CDR3 is TGTGCCAGCAGCTCTAAGCGGGACAGGGGGCCCTATAATCAGCCCCAGCATTTT. It is translated as CASSSKRDRGPYNQPQHF.

This clone has just a few counts. The CDR3 here is CAIRTTNYGYTF. The CDR3 bases are TGTGCCATCAGAACAACTAACTATGGCTACACCTTC. The J gene is TRBJ1-2, the V gene TRBV10-3; D uncertain. CDR1 ENHRY and CDR2 SYGVKD come from the germline V gene. V was trimmed by 6 bases and J by 0 bases, leaving 5 bases between them. This CDR3 has 12 amino acids.

The chain recombines TRBV27 with TRBJ1-5, with 7 bases fitting TRBD1. There are 16 residues in the CDR3. CDR1 and CDR2 from the germline V gene are MNHEY and SMNVEV (reference sequence). After removal of 5 bases from V and 1 base from J, the junction contained 8 bases not matched to a gene. CDR3 bases: TGTGCCAGCAGTATCACAGGGGAGGTGAGCAATCAGCCCCAGCATTTT. Translation gives CASSITGEVSNQPQHF.

The rearrangement uses TRBV7-2 and TRBJ1-5; D might be TRBD1 (5 bases). Trimming removed 5 bases at V and 7 bases at J, with 18 bases between. CDR1 SGHTA and CDR2 FQGNSA come from the germline V gene. The CDR3 is made up of 15 amino acids. This CDR3 reads CASSRGGDEIQPQHF. For the CDR3, the DNA is TGTGCCAGCAGCCGCGGAGGGGACGAAATACAGCCCCAGCATTTT.

J is TRBJ2-5 and V is TRBV28; TRBD1 is a possible D gene (6 bases). There are 13 residues in the CDR3. In germline, CDR1 is MDHEN, CDR2 SYDVKM. Deletions cut 4 bases from V and 4 bases from J, with 10 bases between. The CDR3: CASSSGTRETQYF. The CDR3 DNA follows: TGTGCCAGCAGTTCTGGGACAAGAGAGACCCAGTACTTC.

The V call is TRBV9, the J call TRBJ1-2, with 8 nucleotides matching TRBD1. Germline CDR1 and CDR2: SGDLS and YYNGEE. Trimming took 0 bases from V and 1 from J; bases not matched to a gene: 2. The CDR3 is 15 residues long. CDR3 bases: TGTGCCAGCAGCGTAGGACAGGGGATTAACTATGGCTACACCTTC. It is translated as CASSVGQGINYGYTF.

The chain has TRBV19 and TRBJ1-2; 7 positions match TRBD1. Per germline, CDR1 LNHDA and CDR2 SQIVND (reference sequence). This CDR3 comprises 16 residues. After removal of 3 bases from V and 2 bases from J, the junction contained 9 bases not matched to a gene. CDR3 region: CASSILAGTANYGYTF. CDR3 in DNA: TGTGCCAGTAGTATCCTAGCCGGGACAGCCAACTATGGCTACACCTTC.

The V call is TRBV5-1, the J call TRBJ1-1, with TRBD1 matching over 7 bases. This CDR3 comprises 15 residues. V was pared by 0 bases and J by 0 bases, with 2 bases of the junction left unmatched. In germline, CDR1 is SGHRS, CDR2 YFSETQ. The CDR3 DNA reads as TGCGCCAGCAGCTTGGACAGGGGAGTGAACACTGAAGCTTTCTTT. Protein product: CASSLDRGVNTEAFF.

The chain carries TRBV9 and TRBJ1-1; 10 nucleotides line up with TRBD1. Unmatched junction bases numbered 12, after V lost 0 bases and J lost 4 bases. In germline, CDR1 is SGDLS, CDR2 YYNGEE. CDR3 length: 18 residues. This CDR3 reads CASSVAPGQGYPGTEAFF. As DNA, the CDR3 is TGTGCCAGCAGCGTAGCTCCGGGACAGGGGTATCCAGGCACTGAAGCTTTCTTT.

This clone was observed once. The rearrangement uses TRBV30 and TRBJ2-7; TRBD2 matches at 7 bases. V was clipped by 5 bases and J by 6 bases; unmatched bases: 7. Per germline, CDR1 GTSNPN and CDR2 SVGIG (reference sequence). The CDR3 sequence is 12 residues long. The CDR3 loop reads CAWGSGGPEQYF. CDR3 sequence (DNA): TGTGCCTGGGGCTCGGGGGGTCCCGAGCAGTACTTC.

The chain joins TRBV30 to TRBJ1-6, with D maybe TRBD1 (6 bases). The CDR3 has 15 residues. V was pared by 5 bases and J by 2 bases, with 13 bases between. Germline assignment: CDR1 GTSNPN and CDR2 SVGIG (reference sequence). The CDR3 sequence: CAWDSGTPYNSPLHF. The CDR3 bases are TGTGCCTGGGACTCCGGGACACCCTATAATTCACCCCTCCACTTT.

The chain joins TRBV11-3 to TRBJ2-5, with TRBD2 identical over 9 bases. CDR1 and CDR2 (germline): SGHNT, YENEEA. Germline trimming cut 3 bases from V and 5 bases from J; bases unmatched to any gene: 4. CDR3 length: 14 amino acids. The CDR3 nucleotides read TGTGCCAGCAGCTTCAGCGGGGGGAGGGAGACCCAGTACTTC. Translated, it gives CASSFSGGRETQYF.

The chain uses TRBV15 and TRBJ2-1; TRBD2 matches 7 bases. The CDR3 runs to 17 residues. Germline trimming cut 1 base from V and 0 bases from J; bases unmatched to any gene: 6. Germline CDR1 is LNHNV and CDR2 is YYDKDF (reference sequence). CDR3 DNA sequence: TGTGCCACCAGCAGAGTCGGGCGGGGGAGCTCCTACAATGAGCAGTTCTTC. Translating gives CATSRVGRGSSYNEQFF.

The V and J genes are TRBV5-6 and TRBJ2-7; D perhaps matches TRBD1 (5 bases). This CDR3 is built from 13 residues. Per germline, CDR1 SGHDT and CDR2 YYEEEE. Trimming removed 6 bases at V and 0 bases at J, with 10 bases between. Here the CDR3 reads CASTLTDSYEQYF. CDR3 coding DNA: TGTGCCAGCACCCTGACAGACTCCTACGAGCAGTACTTC.

This chain connects TRBV15 to TRBJ1-1; TRBD1 might be the D (5 bases). This CDR3 comprises 14 residues. The V gene's germline CDR1 is LNHNV and CDR2 YYDKDF (reference sequence). Trimming removed 0 bases from V and 5 bases from J, with 10 bases in between. CDR3 bases: TGTGCCACCAGCAGAGACGGGGGTAAGACTGAAGCTTTCTTT. Its translation: CATSRDGGKTEAFF.

This clone is medium-sized by share. The V and J genes are TRBV5-4 and TRBJ2-7; 9 bases are a match to TRBD1. Trimming removed 3 bases from V and 4 bases from J; junction bases left unmatched: 8. Germline V CDR1 and CDR2: SGHNT, YYREEE (reference sequence). The CDR3 has 15 amino acids. Here the CDR3 DNA reads TGTGCCAGCAGCTCTACAGGGGGCGCGAGTTACGAGCAGTACTTC. Translated: CASSSTGGASYEQYF. Looking up the rest from reference TRBV5-4 and TRBJ2-7 gives the full variable domain: ETGVTQSPTHLIKTRGQQVTLRCSSQSGHNTVSWYQQALGQGPQFIFQYYREEENGRGNFPPRFSGLQFPNYSSELNVNALELDDSALYLCASSSTGGASYEQYFGPGTRLTVT.